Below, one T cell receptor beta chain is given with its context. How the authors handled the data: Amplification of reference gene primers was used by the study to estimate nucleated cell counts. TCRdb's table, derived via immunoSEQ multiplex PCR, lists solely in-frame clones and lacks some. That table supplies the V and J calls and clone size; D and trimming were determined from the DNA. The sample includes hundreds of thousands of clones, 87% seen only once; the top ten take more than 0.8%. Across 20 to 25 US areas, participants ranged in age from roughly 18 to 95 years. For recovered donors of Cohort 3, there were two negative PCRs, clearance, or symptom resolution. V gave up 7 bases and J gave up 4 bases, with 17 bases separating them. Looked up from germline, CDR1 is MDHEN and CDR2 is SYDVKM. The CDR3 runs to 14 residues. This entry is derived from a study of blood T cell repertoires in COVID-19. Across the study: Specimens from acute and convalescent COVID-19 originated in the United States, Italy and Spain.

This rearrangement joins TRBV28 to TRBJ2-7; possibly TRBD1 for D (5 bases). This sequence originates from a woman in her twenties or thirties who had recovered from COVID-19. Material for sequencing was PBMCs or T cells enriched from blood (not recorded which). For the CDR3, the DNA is TGTGCCAGCATGCGTACAGGTGGAAGGTACGAGCAGTACTTC. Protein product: CASMRTGGRYEQYF.